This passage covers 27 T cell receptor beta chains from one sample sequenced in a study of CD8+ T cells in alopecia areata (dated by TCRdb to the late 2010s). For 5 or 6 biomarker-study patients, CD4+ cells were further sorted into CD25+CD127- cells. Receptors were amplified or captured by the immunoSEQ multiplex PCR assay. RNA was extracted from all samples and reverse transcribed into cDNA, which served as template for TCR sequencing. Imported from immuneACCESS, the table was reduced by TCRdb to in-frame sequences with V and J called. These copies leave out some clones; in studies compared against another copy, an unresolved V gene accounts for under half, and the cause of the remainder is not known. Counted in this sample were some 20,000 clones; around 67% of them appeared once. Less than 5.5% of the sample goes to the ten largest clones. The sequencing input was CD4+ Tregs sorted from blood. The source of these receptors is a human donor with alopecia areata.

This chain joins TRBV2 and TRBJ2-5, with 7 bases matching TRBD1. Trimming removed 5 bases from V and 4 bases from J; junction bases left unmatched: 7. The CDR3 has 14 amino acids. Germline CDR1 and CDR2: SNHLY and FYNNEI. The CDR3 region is CASSYRGSGETQYF. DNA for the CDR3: TGTGCCAGCAGTTACAGGGGATCGGGAGAGACCCAGTACTTC.

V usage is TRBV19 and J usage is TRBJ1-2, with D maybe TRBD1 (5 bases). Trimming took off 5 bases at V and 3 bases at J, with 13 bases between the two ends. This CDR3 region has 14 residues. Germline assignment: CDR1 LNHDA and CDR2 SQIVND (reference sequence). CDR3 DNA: TGTGCCAGTAGTTCTGGGGAGGGGCACTATGGCTACACCTTC. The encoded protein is CASSSGEGHYGYTF. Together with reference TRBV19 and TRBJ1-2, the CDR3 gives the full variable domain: DGGITQSPKYLFRKEGQNVTLSCEQNLNHDAMYWYRQDPGQGLRLIYYSQIVNDFQKGDIAEGYSVSREKKESFPLTVTSAQKNPTAFYLCASSSGEGHYGYTFGSGTRLTVV.

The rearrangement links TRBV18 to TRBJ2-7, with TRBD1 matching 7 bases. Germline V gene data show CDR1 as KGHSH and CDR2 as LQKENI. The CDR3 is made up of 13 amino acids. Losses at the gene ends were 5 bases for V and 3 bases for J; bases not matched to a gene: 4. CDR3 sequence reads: CASSDNRGYEQYF. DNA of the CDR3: TGTGCCAGCTCAGATAACAGGGGCTACGAGCAGTACTTC.

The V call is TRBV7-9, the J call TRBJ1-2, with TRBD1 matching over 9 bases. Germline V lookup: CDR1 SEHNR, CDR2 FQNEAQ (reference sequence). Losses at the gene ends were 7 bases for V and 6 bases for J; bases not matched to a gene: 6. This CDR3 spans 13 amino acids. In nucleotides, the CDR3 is TGTGCCAGCAACGAGGGACAGGGAGATGGCTACACCTTC. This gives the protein CASNEGQGDGYTF.

Written as DNA, the CDR3 is TGTGCCAGCAGCTTAGAGGATGGGACAGGGTTCTATGGCTACACCTTC. It translates to CASSLEDGTGFYGYTF. The genes are TRBV7-8 and TRBJ1-2; TRBD1 aligns across 9 bases. The CDR3 length is 16 residues. Germline trimming cut 1 base from V and 4 bases from J; bases unmatched to any gene: 7. CDR1 is SGHVS, CDR2 FQNEAQ, per germline.

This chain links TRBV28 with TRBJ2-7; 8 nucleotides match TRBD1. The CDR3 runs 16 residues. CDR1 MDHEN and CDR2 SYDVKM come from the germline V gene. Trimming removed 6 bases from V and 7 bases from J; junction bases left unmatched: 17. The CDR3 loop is CASSLHRQGLRGEQYF. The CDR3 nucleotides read TGTGCCAGCAGCCTTCATCGACAGGGGCTCCGTGGAGAGCAGTACTTC.

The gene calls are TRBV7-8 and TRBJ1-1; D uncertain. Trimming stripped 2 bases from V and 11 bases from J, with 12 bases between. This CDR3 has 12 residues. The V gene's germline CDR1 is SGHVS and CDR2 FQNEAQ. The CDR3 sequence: CASSLIGSEAFF. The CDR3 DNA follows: TGTGCCAGCAGCTTAATTGGGAGCGAGGCTTTCTTT.

The CDR3 reads CASSLVTLAGIQETQYF. The CDR3 coding sequence is TGCGCCAGCAGCTTGGTTACACTAGCGGGGATACAAGAGACCCAGTACTTC. V and J are TRBV5-1 and TRBJ2-5; 10 positions match TRBD2. This CDR3 is 17 amino acids long. Per germline, CDR1 SGHRS and CDR2 YFSETQ. The V segment lost 0 bases and the J segment 2 bases; nucleotides outside the gene matches: 7.

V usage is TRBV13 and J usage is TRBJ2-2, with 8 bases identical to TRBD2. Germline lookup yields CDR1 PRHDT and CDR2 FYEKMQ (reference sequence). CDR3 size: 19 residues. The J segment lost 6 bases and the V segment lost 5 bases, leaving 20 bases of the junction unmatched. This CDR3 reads CASSPGLTGGPRRPGELFF. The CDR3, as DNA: TGTGCCAGCAGCCCCGGACTAACGGGAGGGCCTCGTCGTCCCGGGGAGCTGTTTTTT.

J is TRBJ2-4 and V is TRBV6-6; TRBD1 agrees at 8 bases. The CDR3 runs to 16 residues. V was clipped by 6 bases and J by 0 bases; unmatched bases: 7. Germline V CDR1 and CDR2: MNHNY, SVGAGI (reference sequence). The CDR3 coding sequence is TGTGCCAGCAGAGACCCTACAGGGGGAGCCAAAAACATTCAGTACTTC. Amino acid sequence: CASRDPTGGAKNIQYF.

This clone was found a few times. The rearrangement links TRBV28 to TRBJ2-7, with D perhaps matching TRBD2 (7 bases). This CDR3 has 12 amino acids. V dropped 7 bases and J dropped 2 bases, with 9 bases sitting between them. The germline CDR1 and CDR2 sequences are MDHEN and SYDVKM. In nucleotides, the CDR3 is TGTGCCAGCAAGGGGGGGCCCTACGAGCAGTACTTC. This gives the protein CASKGGPYEQYF.

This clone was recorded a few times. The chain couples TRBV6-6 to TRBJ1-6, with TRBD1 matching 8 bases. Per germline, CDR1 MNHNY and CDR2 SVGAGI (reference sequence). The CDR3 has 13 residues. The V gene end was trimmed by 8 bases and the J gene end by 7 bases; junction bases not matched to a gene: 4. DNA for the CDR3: TGTGCCAGCCACAGACAGGGGAATTCACCCCTCCACTTT. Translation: CASHRQGNSPLHF.

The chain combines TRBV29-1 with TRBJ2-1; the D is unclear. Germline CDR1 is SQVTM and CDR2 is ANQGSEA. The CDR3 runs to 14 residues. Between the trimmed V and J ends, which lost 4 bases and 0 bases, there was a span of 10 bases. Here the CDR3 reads CSVVLPRSYNEQFF. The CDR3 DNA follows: TGCAGCGTTGTACTGCCCCGCTCCTACAATGAGCAGTTCTTC.

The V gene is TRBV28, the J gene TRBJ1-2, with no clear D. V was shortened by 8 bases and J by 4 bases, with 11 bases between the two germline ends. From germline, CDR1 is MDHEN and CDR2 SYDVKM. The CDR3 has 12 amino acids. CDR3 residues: CASLEEFYGYTF. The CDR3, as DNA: TGTGCCAGCTTGGAGGAGTTCTATGGCTACACCTTC.

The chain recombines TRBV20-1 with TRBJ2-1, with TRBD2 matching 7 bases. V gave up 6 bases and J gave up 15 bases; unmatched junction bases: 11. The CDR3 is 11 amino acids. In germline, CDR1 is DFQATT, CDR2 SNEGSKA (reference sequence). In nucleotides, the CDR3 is TGCAGTGCGGGGAGGGTGTTTTCGTCGTTCTTC. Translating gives CSAGRVFSSFF.

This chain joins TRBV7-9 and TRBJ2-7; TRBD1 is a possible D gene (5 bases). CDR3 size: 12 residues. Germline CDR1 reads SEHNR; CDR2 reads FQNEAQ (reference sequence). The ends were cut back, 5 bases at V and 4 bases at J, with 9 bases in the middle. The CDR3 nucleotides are TGTGCCAGCAGCCCATACAGGTACGAGCAGTACTTC. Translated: CASSPYRYEQYF. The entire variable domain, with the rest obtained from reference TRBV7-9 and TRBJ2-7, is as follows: DTGVSQNPRHKITKRGQNVTFRCDPISEHNRLYWYRQTLGQGPEFLTYFQNEAQLEKSRLLSDRFSAERPKGSFSTLEIQRTEQGDSAMYLCASSPYRYEQYFGPGTRLTVT.

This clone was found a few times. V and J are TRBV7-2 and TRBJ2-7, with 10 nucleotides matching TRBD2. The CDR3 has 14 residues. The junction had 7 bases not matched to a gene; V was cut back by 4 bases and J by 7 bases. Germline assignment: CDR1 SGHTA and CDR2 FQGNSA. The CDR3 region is CASSWLAGEGEQYF. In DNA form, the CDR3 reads TGTGCCAGCAGCTGGCTAGCGGGGGAGGGGGAGCAGTACTTC.

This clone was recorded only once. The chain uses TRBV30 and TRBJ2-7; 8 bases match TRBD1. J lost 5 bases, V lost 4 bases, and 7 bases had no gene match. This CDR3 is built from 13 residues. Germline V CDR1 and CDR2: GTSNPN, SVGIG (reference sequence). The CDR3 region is CAWKTGATHEQYF. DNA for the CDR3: TGTGCCTGGAAGACAGGGGCGACTCACGAGCAGTACTTC.

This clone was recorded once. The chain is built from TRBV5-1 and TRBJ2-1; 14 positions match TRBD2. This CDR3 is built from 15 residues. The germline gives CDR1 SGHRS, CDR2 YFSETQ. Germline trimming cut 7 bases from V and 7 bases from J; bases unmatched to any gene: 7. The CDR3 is CASSGTSGSSNEQFF. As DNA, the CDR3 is TGCGCCAGCTCGGGGACTAGCGGGAGTAGTAATGAGCAGTTCTTC.

CDR3 nucleotides: TGCGCCAGCACGGTTGGGGACGGAAACACCATATATTTT. Its protein product is CASTVGDGNTIYF. V usage is TRBV5-1 and J usage is TRBJ1-3, with D possibly being TRBD1 (5 bases). Germline values: CDR1 SGHRS, CDR2 YFSETQ. Trimming removed 6 bases from V and 4 bases from J, with 11 bases in between. The CDR3 contains 13 residues.

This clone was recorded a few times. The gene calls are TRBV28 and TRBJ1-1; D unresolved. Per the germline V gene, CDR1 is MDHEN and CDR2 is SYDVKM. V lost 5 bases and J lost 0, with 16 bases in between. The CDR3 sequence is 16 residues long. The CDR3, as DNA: TGTGCCAGCAGTCCGCGGGCGGTGGGAGTGAACACTGAAGCTTTCTTT. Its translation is CASSPRAVGVNTEAFF.

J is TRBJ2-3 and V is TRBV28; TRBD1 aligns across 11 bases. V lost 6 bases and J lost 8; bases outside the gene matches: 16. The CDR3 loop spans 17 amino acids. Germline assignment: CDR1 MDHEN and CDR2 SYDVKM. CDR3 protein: CASSLISGTGGLGTQYF. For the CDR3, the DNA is TGTGCCAGCAGCCTTATCTCCGGGACAGGGGGTTTAGGTACGCAGTATTTT.

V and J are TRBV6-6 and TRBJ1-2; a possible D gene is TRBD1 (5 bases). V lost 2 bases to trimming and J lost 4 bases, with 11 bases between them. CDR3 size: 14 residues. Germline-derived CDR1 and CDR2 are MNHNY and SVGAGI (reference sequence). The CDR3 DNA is TGTGCCAGCAGTTACGGGACGGACTTCTATGGCTACACCTTC. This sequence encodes CASSYGTDFYGYTF.

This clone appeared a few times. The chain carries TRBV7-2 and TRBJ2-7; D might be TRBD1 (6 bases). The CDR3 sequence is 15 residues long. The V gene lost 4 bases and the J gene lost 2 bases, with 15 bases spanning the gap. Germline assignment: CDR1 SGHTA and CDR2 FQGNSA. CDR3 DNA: TGTGCCAGCAGCTCACAGGGTTTCCGTACCTACGAGCAGTACTTC. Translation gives CASSSQGFRTYEQYF. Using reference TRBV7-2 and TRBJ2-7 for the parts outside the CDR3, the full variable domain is GAGVSQSPSNKVTEKGKDVELRCDPISGHTALYWYRQSLGQGLEFLIYFQGNSAPDKSGLPSDRFSAERTGGSVSTLTIQRTQQEDSAVYLCASSSQGFRTYEQYFGPGTRLTVT.

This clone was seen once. This chain's CDR3 is CASTLTDSYEQYF. CDR3 in DNA: TGTGCCAGCACCTTGACAGACTCCTACGAGCAGTACTTC. V and J are TRBV2 and TRBJ2-5, with a possible D match to TRBD1 (5 bases). The DNA end lines up better with TRBJ2-7; the J call may be wrong. From germline, CDR1 is SNHLY and CDR2 FYNNEI. The CDR3 consists of 13 residues.

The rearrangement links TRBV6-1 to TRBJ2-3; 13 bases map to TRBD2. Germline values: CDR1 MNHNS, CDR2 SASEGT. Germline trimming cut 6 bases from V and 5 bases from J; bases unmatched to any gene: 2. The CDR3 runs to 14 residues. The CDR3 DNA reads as TGTGCCAGCAGCGGACTAGCGGGGGTAGATACGCAGTATTTT. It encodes CASSGLAGVDTQYF.

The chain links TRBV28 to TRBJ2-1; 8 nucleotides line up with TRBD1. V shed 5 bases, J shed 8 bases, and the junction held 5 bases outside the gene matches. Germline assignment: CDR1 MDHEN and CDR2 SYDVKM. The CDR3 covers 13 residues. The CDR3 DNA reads TGTGCCAGCAGTCGGGACAGGATCGATGAGCAGTTCTTC. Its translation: CASSRDRIDEQFF.